Presented here are 28 T cell receptor beta chains from one specimen sequenced in a study of cytomegalovirus exposure and HLA in healthy donors. PCR used 60 Vbeta primers and 13 Jbeta primers. Profiled with immunoSEQ multiplex PCR; TCRdb holds only in-frame clones, not every one. Among under 250,000 clones listed, just under 80% were seen once. The sample consisted of PBMCs. The receptors stem from a boy between 10 and 17 years old in good health and CMV-seronegative.

The chain joins TRBV9 to TRBJ2-6; 7 bases are shared with TRBD1. V trimming: 3 bases; J trimming: 0 bases; junction bases outside the gene matches: 0. Germline V gene data show CDR1 as SGDLS and CDR2 as YYNGEE. The CDR3 has 15 amino acids. This CDR3 reads CASSGQGSGANVLTF. The CDR3 region has the DNA TGTGCCAGCAGCGGACAGGGCTCTGGGGCCAACGTCCTGACTTTC.

The V call is TRBV9, the J call TRBJ2-7, with 8 bases aligning to TRBD2. The CDR3 runs to 14 residues. With 1 base clipped from V and 5 bases from J, the junction kept 5 bases outside the gene matches. The V gene's germline CDR1 is SGDLS and CDR2 YYNGEE. CDR3 residues: CASSVRPGGNEQYF. The CDR3, as DNA: TGTGCCAGCAGCGTAAGACCGGGAGGGAACGAGCAGTACTTC.

This sequence joins TRBV4-1 and TRBJ2-7; tentative D call: TRBD2 (5 bases). Germline V gene sequence: CDR1 MGHRA, CDR2 YSYEKL. CDR3 size: 15 residues. V gave up 0 bases and J gave up 7 bases, with 16 bases separating them. CDR3 in amino acids: CASSQDPGSSREQYF. The CDR3 bases are TGCGCCAGCAGCCAAGATCCAGGCTCTAGCAGGGAGCAGTACTTC.

This chain joins TRBV30 and TRBJ2-5; 9 bases are a match to TRBD2. CDR1 and CDR2 (germline): GTSNPN, SVGIG (reference sequence). The length of the CDR3 is 16 residues. Trimming cost V 0 bases and J 4 bases; bases outside gene matches: 9. The chain's CDR3 is CAWSVGGGRARETQYF. DNA of the CDR3: TGTGCCTGGAGTGTAGGAGGCGGGAGGGCCCGAGAGACCCAGTACTTC.

The chain joins TRBV30 to TRBJ1-1; possible D gene TRBD1, 5 bases. With 0 bases removed from V and 6 bases from J, the gap between germline ends came to 11 bases. CDR3 length: 13 amino acids. Germline lookup yields CDR1 GTSNPN and CDR2 SVGIG (reference sequence). The CDR3 DNA reads as TGTGCCTGGAGTGTGTATGGGGGGGCTGAAGCTTTCTTT. Translating gives CAWSVYGGAEAFF.

The chain employs TRBV7-9 and TRBJ2-3, with D tentatively TRBD2 (5 bases). The CDR3 is 17 amino acids. CDR1 is SEHNR and CDR2 is FQNEAQ in the germline V gene (reference sequence). With 3 bases removed from V and 0 bases from J, the gap between germline ends came to 16 bases. As DNA, the CDR3 is TGTGCCAGCAGCTTTGGAGGAATAGCTGCTAGCACAGATACGCAGTATTTT. Amino acid sequence: CASSFGGIAASTDTQYF.

This sequence joins TRBV7-2 and TRBJ2-5; 8 bases line up with TRBD2. The germline gives CDR1 SGHTA, CDR2 FQGNSA. J lost 2 bases, V lost 6 bases, and 8 bases had no gene match. The length of the CDR3 is 15 residues. The chain's CDR3 is CASSRLATTQETQYF. The CDR3 DNA reads TGTGCCAGCAGTCGACTAGCGACCACGCAAGAGACCCAGTACTTC.

The CDR3 loop reads CASSFTGGKSNEQFF. As DNA, the CDR3 is TGTGCCAGCAGCTTCACAGGGGGCAAATCCAATGAGCAGTTCTTC. This chain joins TRBV5-4 and TRBJ2-1, with 9 bases identical to TRBD1. In germline, CDR1 is SGHNT, CDR2 YYREEE (reference sequence). This CDR3 is built from 15 residues. V lost 2 bases to trimming and J lost 6 bases; unmatched junction nucleotides: 6.

The genes are TRBV7-6 and TRBJ2-5, with TRBD1 identical over 10 bases. V trimming: 6 bases; J trimming: 7 bases; junction bases outside the gene matches: 14. The CDR3 runs to 16 residues. The V gene's germline CDR1 is SGHVS and CDR2 FNYEAQ. CDR3 nucleotide sequence: TGTGCCAGCAGTTTTACTAGCAGGACAGGGGGAGCGACCCAGTACTTC. This gives the protein CASSFTSRTGGATQYF.

This clone has only a few counts. The V gene is TRBV19, the J gene TRBJ1-1, with D hard to call. The V and J ends lost 10 bases and 9 bases respectively, with 15 bases between them. The CDR3 length is 11 residues. Germline CDR1 reads LNHDA; CDR2 reads SQIVND (reference sequence). The CDR3 nucleotides read TGTGCCACGTACGGCCGGGTCCAAGCTTTCTTT. It specifies CATYGRVQAFF.

The chain combines TRBV7-3 with TRBJ1-1, with 7 bases identical to TRBD1. V gave up 5 bases and J gave up 7 bases; unmatched junction bases: 10. This CDR3 comprises 14 residues. Germline CDR1 is SGHTA and CDR2 is FQGTGA. CDR3 DNA: TGTGCCAGCAGCGGCCGGACAGGCACTGTTGAAGCTTTCTTT. It is translated as CASSGRTGTVEAFF.

The rearrangement joins TRBV5-6 to TRBJ2-7; 11 positions agree with TRBD1. The CDR3 has 16 residues. V was pared by 3 bases and J by 2 bases, with 7 bases of the junction left unmatched. Germline assignment: CDR1 SGHDT and CDR2 YYEEEE. The CDR3 DNA reads as TGTGCCAGCAGCTCGGGGGGACAGGGGGGGACCTACGAGCAGTACTTC. Translation: CASSSGGQGGTYEQYF.

This clone was found a few times. The V and J genes are TRBV30 and TRBJ2-1; 9 bases are a match to TRBD2. The CDR3 has 17 amino acids. Germline-derived CDR1 and CDR2 are GTSNPN and SVGIG (reference sequence). V lost 1 base, J lost 0 bases, and 7 bases stayed unmatched. The CDR3 loop reads CAWSGGGAGFSYNEQFF. In DNA, the CDR3 is TGTGCCTGGAGTGGCGGGGGGGCCGGATTCTCCTACAATGAGCAGTTCTTC.

The V gene is TRBV11-3, the J gene TRBJ2-6; D is unclear. Germline V lookup: CDR1 SGHNT, CDR2 YENEEA. The CDR3 extends over 18 amino acids. Trimming took off 0 bases at V and 0 bases at J, with 12 bases between the two ends. The DNA for the CDR3 is TGTGCCAGCAGCTTAGATCTGGGCCACTTCTCTGGGGCCAACGTCCTGACTTTC. Translating it yields CASSLDLGHFSGANVLTF.

The genes are TRBV6-5 and TRBJ2-3; TRBD2 is a possible D gene (5 bases). Trimming stripped 2 bases from V and 3 bases from J, with 9 bases between. Germline CDR1 MNHEY, CDR2 SVGAGI. The CDR3 extends over 14 amino acids. This CDR3 reads CASSYRGPTDTQYF. The CDR3 DNA sequence: TGTGCCAGCAGTTACCGGGGTCCTACAGATACGCAGTATTTT.

Worth noting for this clone: Other DNA sequences in this specimen translate into the identical CDR3. The chain combines TRBV9 with TRBJ1-5; D is unclear. From germline, CDR1 is SGDLS and CDR2 YYNGEE. V lost 0 bases, J lost 2 bases, and 6 bases lay in between. This CDR3 spans 14 amino acids. CDR3 DNA: TGTGCCAGCAGCGTAGGGCAGGGCAATCAGCCCCAGCATTTT. Encoded protein: CASSVGQGNQPQHF.

The J gene is TRBJ1-5, the V gene TRBV10-3; 7 bases fit TRBD1. Germline CDR1 reads ENHRY; CDR2 reads SYGVKD. The CDR3 has 17 amino acids. V was pared by 2 bases and J by 0 bases, with 7 bases of the junction left unmatched. The CDR3 loop reads CAISEGDSLYSNQPQHF. The CDR3 nucleotides are TGTGCCATCAGTGAGGGGGACAGCCTTTATAGCAATCAGCCCCAGCATTTT.

This chain connects TRBV19 to TRBJ1-4; D is possibly TRBD1 (5 bases). The CDR3 is made up of 16 amino acids. Germline loops: CDR1 LNHDA, CDR2 SQIVND (reference sequence). Between the trimmed V and J ends, which lost 7 bases and 0 bases, there was a span of 15 bases. This chain's CDR3 is CASTNPRAATNEKLFF. Written as DNA, the CDR3 is TGTGCCAGTACAAATCCCAGGGCGGCAACTAATGAAAAACTGTTTTTT.

The chain employs TRBV11-3 and TRBJ2-7; D may be TRBD1 (6 bases). Trimming took 5 bases from V and 4 from J, leaving 12 bases between them. Germline V gene sequence: CDR1 SGHNT, CDR2 YENEEA. There are 13 residues in the CDR3. CDR3: CASSRTATYEQYF. DNA for the CDR3: TGTGCCAGCAGCCGGACAGCTACTTACGAGCAGTACTTC. Based on the CDR3 plus reference TRBV11-3 and TRBJ2-7, the full variable domain is EAGVVQSPRYKIIEKKQPVAFWCNPISGHNTLYWYLQNLGQGPELLIRYENEEAVDDSQLPKDRFSAERLKGVDSTLKIQPAELGDSAVYLCASSRTATYEQYFGPGTRLTVT.

The rearrangement links TRBV27 to TRBJ1-1; 8 bases map to TRBD1. V lost 5 bases to trimming and J lost 0 bases; unmatched junction nucleotides: 5. Germline values: CDR1 MNHEY, CDR2 SMNVEV (reference sequence). The CDR3 has 15 residues. The CDR3 protein is CASSLRGRMNTEAFF. The CDR3 DNA is TGTGCCAGCAGTCTCAGGGGGCGCATGAACACTGAAGCTTTCTTT.

This rearrangement joins TRBV11-3 to TRBJ1-2; D is unresolved. With 1 base removed from V and 12 bases from J, the gap between germline ends came to 15 bases. CDR3 length: 13 residues. The germline CDR1 and CDR2 sequences are SGHNT and YENEEA. As DNA, the CDR3 is TGTGCCAGCAGCTTAGTTCCAGGTGCCTCTAACACCTTC. It translates to CASSLVPGASNTF.

The CDR3 region is CATSRGTYNSPLHF. As DNA, the CDR3 is TGTGCCACCTCGCGGGGCACCTATAATTCACCCCTCCACTTT. V is TRBV14 and J is TRBJ1-6; a weak D match, TRBD1 (5 bases). Germline V gene lookup returns CDR1 SGHDN and CDR2 FVKESK. The CDR3 totals 14 residues. Trimming took 10 bases from V and 2 from J, leaving 12 bases between them.

The rearrangement joins TRBV5-1 to TRBJ2-2; D may be TRBD1 (5 bases). The ends were cut back, 4 bases at V and 4 bases at J, with 8 bases in the middle. This CDR3 is 13 amino acids long. Per the germline V gene, CDR1 is SGHRS and CDR2 is YFSETQ. Here the CDR3 reads CASSGQSTGELFF. The DNA of the CDR3 is TGCGCCAGCAGCGGACAATCCACCGGGGAGCTGTTTTTT. Looking up the rest from reference TRBV5-1 and TRBJ2-2 gives the full variable domain: KAGVTQTPRYLIKTRGQQVTLSCSPISGHRSVSWYQQTPGQGLQFLFEYFSETQRNKGNFPGRFSGRQFSNSRSEMNVSTLELGDSALYLCASSGQSTGELFFGEGSRLTVL.

This clone has a single count. The V gene is TRBV5-1, the J gene TRBJ2-5; 14 positions match TRBD2. TRBJ2-7 explains the end of the DNA better; the J call may be wrong. This CDR3 is 16 amino acids long. Germline lookup yields CDR1 SGHRS and CDR2 YFSETQ. Written as DNA, the CDR3 is TGCGCCAGCAGCCAGGGACTAGCGGGGGAGGTGTACGAGCAGTACTTC. Its protein is CASSQGLAGEVYEQYF.

This clone has only one observation. The CDR3 region is CASSLRFSYNEQFF. In DNA, the CDR3 is TGTGCCAGCAGCCTCCGGTTCTCCTACAATGAGCAGTTCTTC. The chain employs TRBV6-1 and TRBJ2-1; D is ambiguous. The CDR3 is 14 amino acids. V lost 6 bases and J lost 0, with 9 bases in between. The germline gives CDR1 MNHNS, CDR2 SASEGT.

The chain employs TRBV6-6 and TRBJ2-7, with 9 bases identical to TRBD2. The J segment lost 3 bases and the V segment lost 6 bases, leaving 9 bases of the junction unmatched. The CDR3 length is 15 residues. CDR1 and CDR2 from the germline V gene are MNHNY and SVGAGI (reference sequence). The CDR3 DNA follows: TGTGCCAGCAGGGGGGTGATAGCGGGGGACTACGAGCAGTACTTC. Residues: CASRGVIAGDYEQYF.

The chain couples TRBV27 to TRBJ2-3, with 9 bases lining up with TRBD1. With V trimmed by 1 base and J by 3 bases, 2 bases remained unmatched. CDR3 size: 15 residues. Germline CDR1 reads MNHEY; CDR2 reads SMNVEV (reference sequence). CDR3 in amino acids: CASSLFGQGTDTQYF. The DNA for the CDR3 is TGTGCCAGCAGTTTATTTGGACAGGGGACAGATACGCAGTATTTT.

The chain employs TRBV10-3 and TRBJ1-3; the D is unclear. Germline lookup yields CDR1 ENHRY and CDR2 SYGVKD. Deletions cut 4 bases from V and 0 bases from J, with 13 bases between. The CDR3 has 16 residues. CDR3: CAISAAGKSSGNTIYF. DNA of the CDR3: TGTGCCATCAGTGCGGCCGGGAAAAGCTCTGGAAACACCATATATTTT.